Given below is one T cell receptor (beta chain) in context. What it binds is unknown. Attached unique molecular identifiers marked individual cDNA molecules. TCRdb used MiXCR to reprocess the 5' RACE reads, holding one entry per CDR3 protein. The sample records 70,000 to 85,000 distinct CDR3 sequences, roughly 4.7% being singletons. These data originate in a study of early T cells in non-severe SARS-CoV-2 infection. Study-wide background: Unsorted whole blood bulk RNA was sequenced, with unpaired chains. Study conclusions and caveats: Anti-spike CD8 responses were favored by VDJdb matching, which missed private and CD4 specificities.

This TCR was recovered from an adult who was a healthcare worker with PCR-confirmed SARS-CoV-2 infection or an uninfected control (not recorded which). Sequenced here: whole blood, sampled at baseline.

CDR3 region: CASSLVEIGELFF. The CDR3, as DNA: TGTGCCAGCAGCTTAGTGGAGATCGGGGAGCTGTTTTTT. The chain joins TRBV11-2 to TRBJ2-2; D is ambiguous. This CDR3 region has 13 residues. The germline V gene has CDR1 SGHAT and CDR2 FQNNGV. The V gene lost 1 base and the J gene lost 7 bases, with 7 bases spanning the gap. The full variable domain, completed using reference TRBV11-2 and TRBJ2-2, is EAGVAQSPRYKIIEKRQSVAFWCNPISGHATLYWYQQILGQGPKLLIQFQNNGVVDDSQLPKDRFSAERLKGVDSTLKIQPAKLEDSAVYLCASSLVEIGELFFGEGSRLTVL.